A single sample is the source of the 16 T cell receptor beta chains below, sequenced in a study of T cells in Graves' hyperthyroidism and ophthalmopathy. RNA transcripts gave rise to amplified TCR beta CDR3 regions. In the first-round RT-PCR of the TCR CDR3, the HTBI primer set was used. TCRdb ran MiXCR on the multiplex PCR reads and lists one entry per CDR3 protein. Here the sample spans roughly 500,000 distinct CDR3 sequences, 20% to 25% being singletons. Sample: blood. These receptors came from a woman between 70 and 85 years old with Graves' ophthalmopathy.

V gene TRBV3-1 combines with J gene TRBJ2-2, with 8 positions matching TRBD1. With V trimmed by 4 bases and J by 4 bases, 8 bases remained unmatched. Per the germline V gene, CDR1 is LGHDT and CDR2 is YNNKEL (reference sequence). CDR3 length: 16 amino acids. CDR3 in amino acids: CASSPLGQGSTGELFF. The CDR3, as DNA: TGTGCCAGCAGCCCTCTTGGACAGGGAAGCACCGGGGAGCTGTTTTTT.

This clonotype turned up a few times. This chain joins TRBV4-3 and TRBJ1-5; tentative D call: TRBD1 (6 bases). Germline V gene lookup returns CDR1 LGHNA and CDR2 YSLEER. V lost 8 bases and J 0 bases, leaving 14 bases between the germline ends. The CDR3 extends over 15 amino acids. In nucleotides, the CDR3 is TGCGCCAGCTCAACAGGGCTAAGTAGCAATCAGCCCCAGCATTTT. Its translation: CASSTGLSSNQPQHF.

The chain links TRBV12-3 or TRBV12-4 to TRBJ1-1; TRBD1 might be the D (5 bases). The CDR3 is 13 residues long. The V and J ends lost 7 bases and 3 bases respectively, with 12 bases between them. The CDR3 spells CASTLGVYTEAFF. As DNA, the CDR3 is TGTGCCAGCACTTTGGGGGTTTACACTGAAGCTTTCTTT.

V usage is TRBV11-2 and J usage is TRBJ2-1, with D unclear. The CDR3 has 12 amino acids. With 6 bases removed from V and 6 bases from J, the gap between germline ends came to 9 bases. CDR1 is SGHAT, CDR2 FQNNGV, per germline. CDR3 coding DNA: TGTGCCAGCAGGAGAACTACCAATGAGCAGTTCTTC. It codes for CASRRTTNEQFF.

V gene TRBV2 combines with J gene TRBJ1-6; D might be TRBD1 (6 bases). This CDR3 comprises 16 residues. Germline V lookup: CDR1 SNHLY, CDR2 FYNNEI. The ends were cut back, 4 bases at V and 4 bases at J, with 14 bases in the middle. The DNA of the CDR3 is TGTGCCAGCAGTGGAGGTCAGGGGATTTATAATTCACCCCTCCACTTT. Its protein product is CASSGGQGIYNSPLHF.

Worth noting for this clonotype: A much larger clone lies a single base off, so this may be a read error. J is TRBJ2-7 and V is TRBV28; 8 positions match TRBD1. Germline-derived CDR1 and CDR2 are MDHEN and SYDVKM. The junction had 9 bases not matched to a gene; V was cut back by 10 bases and J by 4 bases. There are 13 residues in the CDR3. The CDR3 is CATLWTGNYEQYF. The CDR3 DNA reads TGTGCCACCCTTTGGACAGGGAATTACGAGCAGTACTTC.

As for this clonotype: Just one base apart from a much larger clone, this may be a read error. CDR3 amino acids: CVTRGLAGGTQYF. The CDR3 DNA reads as TGTGTCACCCGGGGACTAGCGGGAGGTACCCAGTACTTC. The chain is built from TRBV6-2 or TRBV6-3 and TRBJ2-5; TRBD2 agrees at 15 bases. The CDR3 sequence is 13 residues long. Germline values: CDR1 MNHEY, CDR2 SVGEGT.

The rearrangement uses TRBV20-1 and TRBJ2-1; 10 bases agree with TRBD2. V shed 3 bases, J shed 7 bases, and the junction held 9 bases outside the gene matches. The CDR3 sequence is 15 residues long. Germline V CDR1 and CDR2: DFQATT, SNEGSKA (reference sequence). CDR3 nucleotide sequence: TGCAGTGCTAGTGCTCTAGCGGGAGCCCTGAATGAGCAGTTCTTC. Translating it yields CSASALAGALNEQFF.

This clonotype was counted a few times. The rearrangement joins TRBV7-9 to TRBJ2-3; perhaps TRBD2 as D (5 bases). The germline gives CDR1 SEHNR, CDR2 FQNEAQ (reference sequence). The germline V and J ends were trimmed by 5 bases and 2 bases, with 11 bases remaining between them. This CDR3 is built from 14 residues. Written as DNA, the CDR3 is TGTGCCAGCAGCATCGGAGGAGTCACAGATACGCAGTATTTT. It is translated as CASSIGGVTDTQYF.

For the CDR3, the DNA is TGTGCCAGTAGTATGCAGGGGGCGCTAGGGGCCAACGTCCTGACTTTC. Its protein is CASSMQGALGANVLTF. The V call is TRBV19, the J call TRBJ2-6; 8 bases are a match to TRBD1. Germline CDR1 LNHDA, CDR2 SQIVND (reference sequence). V was clipped by 3 bases and J by 4 bases; unmatched bases: 5. This CDR3 is built from 16 residues.

This clonotype was observed at least ten times. The chain has TRBV6-5 and TRBJ2-3; D is uncertain. Trimming took off 2 bases at V and 4 bases at J, with 10 bases between the two ends. The CDR3 consists of 14 residues. Germline values: CDR1 MNHEY, CDR2 SVGAGI. CDR3 amino acids: CASSYQGPPDTQYF. DNA for the CDR3: TGTGCCAGCAGTTACCAAGGGCCCCCAGATACGCAGTATTTT.

The V call is TRBV28, the J call TRBJ1-2, with D maybe TRBD1 (5 bases). This CDR3 has 13 residues. V lost 1 base, J lost 8 bases, and 11 bases lay in between. Germline V lookup: CDR1 MDHEN, CDR2 SYDVKM. For the CDR3, the DNA is TGTGCCAGCAGTTTATCCGGGGGGGTAGGCTACACCTTC. It encodes CASSLSGGVGYTF.

DNA of the CDR3: TGCGCCAGCAGCTTGGAGGGGAGCGGGCCCCAGCATTTT. The encoded protein is CASSLEGSGPQHF. The J gene is TRBJ1-5, the V gene TRBV5-1; TRBD1 might be the D (5 bases). Trimming cost V 0 bases and J 9 bases, with 10 bases left between them. From germline, CDR1 is SGHRS and CDR2 YFSETQ. This CDR3 contains 13 residues.

This clonotype has a handful of counts. This chain links TRBV27 with TRBJ2-7, with 8 bases lining up with TRBD2. The CDR3 spans 15 residues. J lost 3 bases, V lost 5 bases, and 9 bases had no gene match. In germline, CDR1 is MNHEY, CDR2 SMNVEV (reference sequence). CDR3 nucleotides: TGTGCCAGCAGTGAGGTAAGCGGGGGCCACTACGAGCAGTACTTC. Its protein is CASSEVSGGHYEQYF.

This clonotype was recorded at least ten times. The chain uses TRBV6-5 and TRBJ2-2; no clear D gene. V dropped 0 bases and J dropped 1 base, with 6 bases sitting between them. The CDR3 runs 15 residues. In germline, CDR1 is MNHEY, CDR2 SVGAGI. The chain's CDR3 is CASSYSQWNTGELFF. The CDR3 DNA reads as TGTGCCAGCAGTTACTCCCAGTGGAACACCGGGGAGCTGTTTTTT.

The chain joins TRBV28 to TRBJ2-7; D might be TRBD2 (6 bases). Looked up from germline, CDR1 is MDHEN and CDR2 is SYDVKM. The CDR3 has 15 amino acids. V lost 5 bases and J lost 3, with 17 bases in between. The CDR3 region has the DNA TGTGCCAGCAGTACCGGAGGGAGAGGGAACTACGAGCAGTACTTC. Translation gives CASSTGGRGNYEQYF.